The clone carrying this TCR beta chain was observed a handful of times. This record belongs to a study of long-term antiretroviral therapy in people with HIV. They ran version v3.0 of the immunoSEQ assay at survey level. Only in-frame clones appear in the TCRdb table, and some are missing; sequencing was by immunoSEQ multiplex PCR. The sample contains just over 35,000 clones, more than 65% of which appear only once. This receptor was identified in a man in his late teens or twenties with HIV. This sample comprised unsorted PBMCs, obtained 0.6 years after starting antiretroviral therapy.

For the CDR3, the DNA is TGCGCCAGCAGCCACACCGACAGGGCGTACACCGGGGAGCTGTTTTTT. As protein: CASSHTDRAYTGELFF. The chain has TRBV4-1 and TRBJ2-2, with 7 bases lining up with TRBD1. V lost 3 bases and J lost 3; bases outside the gene matches: 7. This CDR3 contains 16 residues. Germline V CDR1 and CDR2: MGHRA, YSYEKL.